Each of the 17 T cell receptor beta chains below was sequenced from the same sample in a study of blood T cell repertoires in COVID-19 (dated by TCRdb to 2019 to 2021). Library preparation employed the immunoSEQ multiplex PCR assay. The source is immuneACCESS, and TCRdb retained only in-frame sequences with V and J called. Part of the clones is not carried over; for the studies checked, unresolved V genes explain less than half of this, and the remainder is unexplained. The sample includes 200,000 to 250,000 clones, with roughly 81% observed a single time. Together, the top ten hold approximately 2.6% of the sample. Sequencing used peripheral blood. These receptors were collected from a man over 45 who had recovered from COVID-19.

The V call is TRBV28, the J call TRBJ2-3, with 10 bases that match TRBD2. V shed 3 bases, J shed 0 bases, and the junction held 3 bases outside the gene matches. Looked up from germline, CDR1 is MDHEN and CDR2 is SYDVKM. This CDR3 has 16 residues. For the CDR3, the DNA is TGTGCCAGCAGTTTGCCGACTAGCGGGAGCACAGATACGCAGTATTTT. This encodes CASSLPTSGSTDTQYF. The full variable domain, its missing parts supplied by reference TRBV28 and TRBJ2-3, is DVKVTQSSRYLVKRTGEKVFLECVQDMDHENMFWYRQDPGLGLRLIYFSYDVKMKEKGDIPEGYSVSREKKERFSLILESASTNQTSMYLCASSLPTSGSTDTQYFGPGTRLTVL.

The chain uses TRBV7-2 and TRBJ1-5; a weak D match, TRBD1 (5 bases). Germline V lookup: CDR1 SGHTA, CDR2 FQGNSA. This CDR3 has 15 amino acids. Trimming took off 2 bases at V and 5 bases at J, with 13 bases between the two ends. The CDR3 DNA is TGTGCCAGCAGCTTACGACACGGGGGAGATCAGCCCCAGCATTTT. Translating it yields CASSLRHGGDQPQHF.

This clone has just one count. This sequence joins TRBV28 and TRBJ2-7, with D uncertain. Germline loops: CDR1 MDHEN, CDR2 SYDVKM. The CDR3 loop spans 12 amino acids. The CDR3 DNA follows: TGTGCCAGCACCGAGGAAACTTTTAAGAGATGGGTC. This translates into CASTEETFKRWV.

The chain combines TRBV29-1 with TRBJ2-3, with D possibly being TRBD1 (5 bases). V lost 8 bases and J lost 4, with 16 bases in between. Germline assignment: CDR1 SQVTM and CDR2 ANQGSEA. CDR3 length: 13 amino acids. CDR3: CSHKGDWSDTQYF. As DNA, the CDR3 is TGCAGCCATAAAGGGGATTGGTCAGATACGCAGTATTTT.

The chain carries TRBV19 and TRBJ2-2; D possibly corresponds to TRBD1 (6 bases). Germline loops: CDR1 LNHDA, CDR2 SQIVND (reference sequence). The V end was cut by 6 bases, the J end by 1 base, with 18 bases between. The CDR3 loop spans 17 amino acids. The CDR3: CASSDLTGPRNTGELFF. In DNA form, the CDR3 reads TGTGCCAGTAGCGATCTCACAGGGCCCCGGAACACCGGGGAGCTGTTTTTT. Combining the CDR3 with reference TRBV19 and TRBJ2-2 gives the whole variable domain DGGITQSPKYLFRKEGQNVTLSCEQNLNHDAMYWYRQDPGQGLRLIYYSQIVNDFQKGDIAEGYSVSREKKESFPLTVTSAQKNPTAFYLCASSDLTGPRNTGELFFGEGSRLTVL.

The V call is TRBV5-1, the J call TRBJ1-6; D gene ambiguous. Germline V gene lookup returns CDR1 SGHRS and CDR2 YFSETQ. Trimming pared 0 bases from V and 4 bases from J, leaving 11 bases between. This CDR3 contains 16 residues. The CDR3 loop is CASSLGRTGYNSPLHF. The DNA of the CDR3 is TGCGCCAGCAGCTTGGGTCGGACTGGGTATAATTCACCCCTCCACTTT.

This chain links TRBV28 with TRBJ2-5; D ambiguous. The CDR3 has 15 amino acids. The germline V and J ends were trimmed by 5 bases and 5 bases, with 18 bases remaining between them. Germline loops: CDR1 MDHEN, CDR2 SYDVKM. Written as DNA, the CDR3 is TGTGCCAGCAGTCCAACGACCTCCTTCGGGGAGACCCAGTACTTC. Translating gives CASSPTTSFGETQYF.

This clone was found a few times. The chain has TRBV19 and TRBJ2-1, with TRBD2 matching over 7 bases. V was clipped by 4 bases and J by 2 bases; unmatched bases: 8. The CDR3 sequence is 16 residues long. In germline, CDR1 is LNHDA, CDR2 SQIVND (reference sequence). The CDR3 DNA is TGTGCCAGTAGTACTTTTTCGGGAGGACCCTACAATGAGCAGTTCTTC. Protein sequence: CASSTFSGGPYNEQFF. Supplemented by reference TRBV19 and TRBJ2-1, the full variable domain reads DGGITQSPKYLFRKEGQNVTLSCEQNLNHDAMYWYRQDPGQGLRLIYYSQIVNDFQKGDIAEGYSVSREKKESFPLTVTSAQKNPTAFYLCASSTFSGGPYNEQFFGPGTRLTVL.

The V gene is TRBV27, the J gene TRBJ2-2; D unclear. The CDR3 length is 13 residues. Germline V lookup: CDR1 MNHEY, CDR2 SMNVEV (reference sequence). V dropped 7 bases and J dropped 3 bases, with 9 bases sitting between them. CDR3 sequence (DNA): TGTGCCAGCAAATCCCCAGACACCGGGGAGCTGTTTTTT. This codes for CASKSPDTGELFF.

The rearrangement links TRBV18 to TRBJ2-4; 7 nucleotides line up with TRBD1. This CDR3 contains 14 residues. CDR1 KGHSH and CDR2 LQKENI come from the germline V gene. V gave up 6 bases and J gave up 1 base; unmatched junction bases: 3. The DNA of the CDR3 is TGTGCCAGCTCGCAGGGGGTTGCCAAAAACATTCAGTACTTC. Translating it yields CASSQGVAKNIQYF. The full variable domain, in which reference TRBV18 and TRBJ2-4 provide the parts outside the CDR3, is NAGVMQNPRHLVRRRGQEARLRCSPMKGHSHVYWYRQLPEEGLKFMVYLQKENIIDESGMPKERFSAEFPKEGPSILRIQQVVRGDSAAYFCASSQGVAKNIQYFGAGTRLSVL.

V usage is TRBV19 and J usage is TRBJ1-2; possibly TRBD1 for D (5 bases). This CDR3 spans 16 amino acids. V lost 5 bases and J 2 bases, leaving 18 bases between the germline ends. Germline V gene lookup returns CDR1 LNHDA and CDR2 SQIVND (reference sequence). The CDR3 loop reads CASSAFSFGGNYGYTF. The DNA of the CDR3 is TGTGCCAGTAGTGCATTTTCTTTCGGGGGAAACTATGGCTACACCTTC.

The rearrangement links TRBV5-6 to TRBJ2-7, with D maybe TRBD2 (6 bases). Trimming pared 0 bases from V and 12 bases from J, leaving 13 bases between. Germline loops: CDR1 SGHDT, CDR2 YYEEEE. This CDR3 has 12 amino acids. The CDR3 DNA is TGTGCCAGCAGCTTGGGGTGGCGGGATAGGTACTTC. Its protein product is CASSLGWRDRYF.

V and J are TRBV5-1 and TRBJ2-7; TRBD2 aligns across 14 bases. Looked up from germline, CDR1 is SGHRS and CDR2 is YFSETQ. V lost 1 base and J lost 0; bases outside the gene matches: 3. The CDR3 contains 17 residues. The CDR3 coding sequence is TGCGCCAGCAGCTTGACCGGGACTAGCGGGAGCTCCTACGAGCAGTACTTC. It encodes CASSLTGTSGSSYEQYF.

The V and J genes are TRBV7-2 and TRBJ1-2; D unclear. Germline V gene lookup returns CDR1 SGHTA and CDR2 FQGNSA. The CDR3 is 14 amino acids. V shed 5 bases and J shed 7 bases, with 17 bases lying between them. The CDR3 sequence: CASSPYRSRVGYTF. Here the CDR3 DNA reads TGTGCCAGCAGCCCGTACCGATCGAGGGTTGGCTACACCTTC.

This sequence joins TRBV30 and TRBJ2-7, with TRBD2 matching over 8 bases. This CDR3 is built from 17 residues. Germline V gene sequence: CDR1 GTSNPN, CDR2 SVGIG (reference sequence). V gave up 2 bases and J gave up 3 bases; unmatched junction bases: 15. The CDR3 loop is CAWSPPYSGSMIYEQYF. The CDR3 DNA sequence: TGTGCCTGGAGTCCCCCCTACAGCGGGAGCATGATCTACGAGCAGTACTTC.

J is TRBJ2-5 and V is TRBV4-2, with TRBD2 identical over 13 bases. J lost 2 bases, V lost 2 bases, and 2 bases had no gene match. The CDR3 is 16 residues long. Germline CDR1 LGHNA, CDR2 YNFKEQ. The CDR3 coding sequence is TGTGCCAGCAGCCAATCGACTAGCGGGGGGCAAGAGACCCAGTACTTC. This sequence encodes CASSQSTSGGQETQYF.

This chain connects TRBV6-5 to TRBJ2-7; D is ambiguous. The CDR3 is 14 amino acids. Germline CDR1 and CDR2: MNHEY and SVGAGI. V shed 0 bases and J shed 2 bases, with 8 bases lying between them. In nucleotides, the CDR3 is TGTGCCAGCAGTTACTCGGCCAAAACCTACGAGCAGTACTTC. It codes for CASSYSAKTYEQYF.